This T cell receptor (beta chain) came from a study of human CD8 memory T cell subsets. Preparation of the TCR beta libraries relied on UMI-labeled 5' RACE. TCRdb reprocessed the 5' RACE reads and keeps a single row for each CDR3 protein, giving no DNA. This sample's table has about 6,700 distinct CDR3 sequences. Frequency places this clonotype as medium-sized. The receptor's source is a human donor in good health. The sample was CD8+ T cells from PBMCs.

CDR3 in amino acids: CASSPDVNTGELFF. The chain couples TRBV7-9 to TRBJ2-2. This CDR3 spans 14 amino acids. CDR1 and CDR2 (germline): SEHNR, FQNEAQ (reference sequence).